This TCR beta chain comes out of a study of T cells in Graves' hyperthyroidism and ophthalmopathy. Germline V gives CDR1 DFQATT, CDR2 SNEGSKA (reference sequence). The CDR3 spans 14 residues. The V gene lost 6 bases and the J gene lost 7 bases, with 22 bases spanning the gap. Study results and caveats: Model output signaled ophthalmopathy a median 6.5 months ahead of onset. Through a model of 13 V-J features, ophthalmopathy was separated from stable hyperthyroidism.

In this sample, this clonotype turned up a few times. Its cognate antigen is unknown. RNA transcripts yielded amplified TCR beta CDR3 regions. Using the HTBI primer set, a first-round RT-PCR was run on the TCR CDR3. TCRdb re-derived calls from the multiplex PCR reads in MiXCR, one entry per CDR3 protein. Seen here are 500,000 to 650,000 distinct CDR3 sequences, approximately 20% observed once, and the top ten hold 47%. PBMCs were collected from a roughly 9.7 ml volume of fresh peripheral blood. The origin of this receptor is a man aged 35-49 years with Graves' ophthalmopathy. The chain joins TRBV20-1 to TRBJ2-7; tentatively, D is TRBD1 or TRBD2 (6 bases each). Input material: blood. CDR3 sequence: CSAYKGGSVLEQYF. CDR3 bases: TGCAGTGCCTATAAAGGGGGGTCCGTTCTGGAGCAGTACTTC.